The present T cell receptor (beta chain) was sequenced within a study of PD-L1 blockade in urothelial cancer. Study-wide background: From about 2014, patients received atezolizumab, given as 1,200 mg intravenously every 3 weeks.

This CDR3 region has 15 residues. Germline V gene sequence: CDR1 MGHRA, CDR2 YSYEKL. Unmatched junction bases numbered 7, after V lost 0 bases and J lost 7 bases. Whole-study results and caveats: Below-median pretreatment blood TCR clonality predicted better survival.

Of note for this clone: Its antigen is not known.

Time point noted: pretreatment peripheral blood. Patients in the study were battling locally advanced or metastatic urothelial carcinoma. PCRs were each spiked with synthetic TCR analog templates. Sequencing used immunoSEQ multiplex PCR; TCRdb keeps in-frame clones, though not all of them. Counted here are 87,000 or so clones, around 83% occurring once; the ten biggest clones make up 2% to 2.5%. The chain employs TRBV4-1 and TRBJ1-1, with 8 bases matching TRBD1. The receptor was derived from a man aged 55 to 70 with urothelial cancer. The sequencing here drew on PBMCs, taken around atezolizumab (anti-PD-L1) treatment. CDR3: CASSQEGDRGREAFF. The CDR3 coding sequence is TGCGCCAGCAGCCAAGAGGGTGACAGGGGTCGTGAAGCTTTCTTT.